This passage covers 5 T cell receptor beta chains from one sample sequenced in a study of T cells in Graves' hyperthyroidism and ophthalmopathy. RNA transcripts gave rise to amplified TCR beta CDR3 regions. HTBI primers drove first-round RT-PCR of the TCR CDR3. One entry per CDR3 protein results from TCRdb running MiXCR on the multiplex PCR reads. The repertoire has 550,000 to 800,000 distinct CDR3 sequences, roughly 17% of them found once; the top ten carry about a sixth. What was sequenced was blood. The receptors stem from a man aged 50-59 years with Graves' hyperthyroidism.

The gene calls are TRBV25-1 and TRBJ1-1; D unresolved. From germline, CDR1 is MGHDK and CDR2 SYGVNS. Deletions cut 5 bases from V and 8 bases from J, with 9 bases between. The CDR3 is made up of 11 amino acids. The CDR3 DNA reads TGTGCCAGCAGTCGGGCGGGGGAAGCTTTCTTT. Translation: CASSRAGEAFF.

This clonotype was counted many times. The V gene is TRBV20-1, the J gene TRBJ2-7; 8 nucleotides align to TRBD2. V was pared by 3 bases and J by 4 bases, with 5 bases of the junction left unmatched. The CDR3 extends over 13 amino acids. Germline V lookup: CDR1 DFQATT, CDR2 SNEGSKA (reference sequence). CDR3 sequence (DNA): TGCAGTGCTAGCGGGAGGGCCGGGTACGAGCAGTACTTC. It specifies CSASGRAGYEQYF.

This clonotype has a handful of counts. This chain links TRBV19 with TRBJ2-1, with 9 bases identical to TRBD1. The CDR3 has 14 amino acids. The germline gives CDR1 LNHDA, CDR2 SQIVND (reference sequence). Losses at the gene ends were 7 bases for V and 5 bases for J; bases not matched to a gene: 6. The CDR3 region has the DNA TGTGCCAGTACCCGGGACAGGGAAGACAATGAGCAGTTCTTC. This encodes CASTRDREDNEQFF.

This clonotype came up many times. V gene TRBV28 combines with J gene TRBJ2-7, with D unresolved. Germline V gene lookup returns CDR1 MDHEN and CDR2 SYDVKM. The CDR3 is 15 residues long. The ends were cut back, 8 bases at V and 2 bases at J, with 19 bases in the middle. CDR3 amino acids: CASRKAAPPAYEQYF. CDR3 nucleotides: TGTGCCAGCCGCAAGGCGGCCCCTCCGGCCTACGAGCAGTACTTC.

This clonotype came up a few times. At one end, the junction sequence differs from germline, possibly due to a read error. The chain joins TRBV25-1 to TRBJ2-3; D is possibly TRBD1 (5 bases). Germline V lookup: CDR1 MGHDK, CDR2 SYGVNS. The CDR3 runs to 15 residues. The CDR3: CASSASPRSTGTQYF. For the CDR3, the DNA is TGTGCCAGCAGTGCCAGTCCGCGGAGCACAGGTACGCAGTATTTT.